The next 29 T cell receptor beta chains were all read from a single sample in a study of cytomegalovirus exposure and HLA in healthy donors. 60 Vbeta and 13 Jbeta primers were used in PCR. Clones were read by immunoSEQ multiplex PCR, and TCRdb kept only the in-frame ones, dropping some. The table shows 150,000 to 200,000 clones, with 77% occurring only once. Sequencing was done on a sample of PBMCs. Receptors originate from a male donor in good health and CMV-seropositive.

The chain recombines TRBV11-1 with TRBJ1-1; possible D gene TRBD1, 5 bases. This CDR3 is 11 amino acids long. Trimming took off 6 bases at V and 7 bases at J, with 9 bases between the two ends. Germline assignment: CDR1 SGHAT and CDR2 FQDESV (reference sequence). The CDR3: CASSFQGEAFF. The CDR3 bases are TGTGCCAGCAGTTTCCAGGGTGAAGCTTTCTTT.

This clone was recorded only once. J is TRBJ1-4 and V is TRBV6-5; tentative D call: TRBD1 (5 bases). The germline V gene has CDR1 MNHEY and CDR2 SVGAGI. The V end lost 7 bases, the J end lost 7 bases, and 19 bases lay between the germline ends. The CDR3 covers 15 residues. CDR3: CASKTLGGTVEKLFF. The CDR3 DNA reads as TGTGCCAGCAAAACCTTGGGGGGGACGGTTGAAAAACTGTTTTTT.

On this clone itself: Its ends do not fully match the called genes, so a read error is possible. The J gene is TRBJ2-2, the V gene TRBV7-9; 8 nucleotides agree with TRBD2. Germline-derived CDR1 and CDR2 are SEHNR and FQNEAQ (reference sequence). This CDR3 has 17 residues. The CDR3 is CSSSSRQRGLNTGELFF. CDR3 coding DNA: TGTTCCAGCAGCTCGAGGCAGCGGGGGTTAAACACCGGGGAGCTGTTTTTT.

The chain is built from TRBV7-8 and TRBJ2-3; no firm D call. The CDR3 has 12 residues. Germline V gene data show CDR1 as SGHVS and CDR2 as FQNEAQ. The V end was cut by 3 bases, the J end by 7 bases, with 8 bases between. CDR3 residues: CASSFESYTQYF. The CDR3 DNA is TGTGCCAGCAGCTTTGAGTCTTATACGCAGTATTTT.

This rearrangement joins TRBV6-5 to TRBJ1-1; D call uncertain. In germline, CDR1 is MNHEY, CDR2 SVGAGI. The CDR3 contains 13 residues. The V end lost 6 bases, the J end lost 3 bases, and 11 bases lay between the germline ends. The CDR3 bases are TGTGCCAGCAGATTCGAGTTGGACACTGAAGCTTTCTTT. Protein sequence: CASRFELDTEAFF.

CDR3 coding DNA: TGCAGTGCAAGGACAGGAGGCTACACCTTC. Protein sequence: CSARTGGYTF. This rearrangement joins TRBV20-1 to TRBJ1-2; 7 bases align to TRBD1. This CDR3 region has 10 residues. Germline values: CDR1 DFQATT, CDR2 SNEGSKA (reference sequence). V shed 6 bases, J shed 8 bases, and the junction held 3 bases outside the gene matches.

This clone was found a few times. The CDR3 DNA reads as TGTGCCAGCAGTTTCGGGACTAATCAGCCCCAGCATTTT. Translated, it gives CASSFGTNQPQHF. The J gene is TRBJ1-5, the V gene TRBV6-6, with D possibly being TRBD1 (5 bases). This CDR3 contains 13 residues. The germline gives CDR1 MNHNY, CDR2 SVGAGI (reference sequence). V was shortened by 4 bases and J by 4 bases, with 8 bases between the two germline ends.

The rearrangement uses TRBV7-9 and TRBJ2-3; possible D gene TRBD2, 6 bases. The CDR3 is 16 residues long. The V end lost 5 bases, the J end lost 5 bases, and 20 bases lay between the germline ends. In germline, CDR1 is SEHNR, CDR2 FQNEAQ (reference sequence). This chain's CDR3 is CASSGRTGGAGDTQYF. In nucleotides, the CDR3 is TGTGCCAGCAGCGGTCGGACTGGCGGGGCCGGAGATACGCAGTATTTT.

The chain has TRBV15 and TRBJ1-6; 8 bases match TRBD1. The CDR3 covers 15 residues. The V segment lost 5 bases and the J segment 7 bases; nucleotides outside the gene matches: 7. The V gene's germline CDR1 is LNHNV and CDR2 YYDKDF (reference sequence). Here the CDR3 DNA reads TGTGCCACCAGCCCCGACAGGGGCCGAAATTCACCCCTCCACTTT. Translated: CATSPDRGRNSPLHF.

This sequence joins TRBV13 and TRBJ1-1; 8 bases align to TRBD1. This CDR3 is 15 amino acids long. With V trimmed by 0 bases and J by 6 bases, 6 bases remained unmatched. CDR1 and CDR2 from the germline V gene are PRHDT and FYEKMQ (reference sequence). Here the CDR3 DNA reads TGTGCCAGCAGCTTAGGACGGACAGGGCGACCTGAAGCTTTCTTT. Translated, it gives CASSLGRTGRPEAFF.

The rearrangement links TRBV6-1 to TRBJ1-5; a weak D match, TRBD1 (5 bases). CDR1 and CDR2 from the germline V gene are MNHNS and SASEGT. V was trimmed by 4 bases and J by 3 bases, leaving 10 bases between them. The CDR3 is 14 residues long. Here the CDR3 reads CASSGPTANQPQHF. The DNA of the CDR3 is TGTGCCAGCAGTGGCCCGACAGCCAATCAGCCCCAGCATTTT.

This chain uses TRBV27 with TRBJ2-4, with 9 bases identical to TRBD1. The J segment lost 5 bases and the V segment lost 4 bases, leaving 6 bases of the junction unmatched. The CDR3 loop spans 15 amino acids. Germline values: CDR1 MNHEY, CDR2 SMNVEV (reference sequence). CDR3: CASSWVDRGENIQYF. CDR3 DNA sequence: TGTGCCAGCAGTTGGGTAGACAGGGGGGAAAACATTCAGTACTTC.

Here the CDR3 reads CASSLGRGPFEAFF. CDR3 nucleotide sequence: TGTGCCAGCAGCTTGGGGCGGGGGCCTTTTGAAGCTTTCTTT. The chain couples TRBV11-3 to TRBJ1-1; a possible D gene is TRBD1 (6 bases). The CDR3 has 14 residues. CDR1 and CDR2 from the germline V gene are SGHNT and YENEEA. V was cut by 3 bases and J by 7 bases, with 15 bases left in between.

The rearrangement links TRBV4-1 to TRBJ1-2; no clear D gene. Germline CDR1 MGHRA, CDR2 YSYEKL. V was pared by 0 bases and J by 6 bases, with 11 bases between. The CDR3 length is 14 residues. The CDR3 loop reads CASSQETKNHGYTF. DNA for the CDR3: TGCGCCAGCAGCCAAGAAACAAAAAACCATGGCTACACCTTC.

The V gene is TRBV6-1, the J gene TRBJ1-2, with unresolved D. The germline CDR1 and CDR2 sequences are MNHNS and SASEGT. V lost 3 bases, J lost 0 bases, and 11 bases lay in between. The CDR3 has 15 amino acids. The CDR3 DNA follows: TGTGCCAGCAGTGATAATAAGCGAGCTAACTATGGCTACACCTTC. It is translated as CASSDNKRANYGYTF.

The rearrangement joins TRBV6-1 to TRBJ1-6, with 7 bases fitting TRBD1. The V gene's germline CDR1 is MNHNS and CDR2 SASEGT. CDR3 size: 19 residues. The V and J ends lost 4 bases and 0 bases, in that order; junction bases with no gene match: 12. The CDR3 is CASSATTGTRSSYNSPLHF. Here the CDR3 DNA reads TGTGCCAGCAGTGCAACGACAGGGACGAGGAGCTCCTATAATTCACCCCTCCACTTT.

The V gene is TRBV6-4, the J gene TRBJ2-1; D is perhaps TRBD2 (7 bases). Germline values: CDR1 MRHNA, CDR2 SNTAGT. Trimming removed 8 bases from V and 0 bases from J, with 17 bases in between. The CDR3 sequence is 16 residues long. The CDR3 DNA is TGTGCCAGCTCGCTGGAGGGGGGGAGCTCCTACAATGAGCAGTTCTTC. It codes for CASSLEGGSSYNEQFF.

The chain uses TRBV6-4 and TRBJ2-1; TRBD2 matches 7 bases. This CDR3 is built from 15 residues. The V segment lost 0 bases and the J segment 5 bases; nucleotides outside the gene matches: 4. CDR1 is MRHNA and CDR2 is SNTAGT in the germline V gene. CDR3 nucleotide sequence: TGTGCCAGCAGTGACTCTGGGGAGGGGAACAATGAGCAGTTCTTC. It encodes CASSDSGEGNNEQFF.

CDR3 protein: CASSVETGAAGYTF. Here the CDR3 DNA reads TGTGCCAGCAGTGTCGAGACAGGGGCGGCTGGCTACACCTTC. The chain uses TRBV2 and TRBJ1-2, with TRBD1 matching 8 bases. The J segment lost 7 bases and the V segment lost 4 bases, leaving 8 bases of the junction unmatched. This CDR3 has 14 residues. Per germline, CDR1 SNHLY and CDR2 FYNNEI.

V is TRBV6-4 and J is TRBJ2-1; 12 nucleotides agree with TRBD2. Germline CDR1 reads MRHNA; CDR2 reads SNTAGT. The V gene end was trimmed by 5 bases and the J gene end by 3 bases; junction bases not matched to a gene: 2. The CDR3 loop spans 15 amino acids. The chain's CDR3 is CASSLAGGNYNEQFF. The DNA for the CDR3 is TGTGCCAGCAGTCTAGCGGGGGGGAACTACAATGAGCAGTTCTTC.

J is TRBJ1-4 and V is TRBV2; D is perhaps TRBD1 (6 bases). CDR1 is SNHLY, CDR2 FYNNEI, per germline. V gave up 6 bases and J gave up 3 bases, with 23 bases separating them. The CDR3 is made up of 18 amino acids. Here the CDR3 reads CASRDPAGEVWSNEKLFF. The CDR3 DNA follows: TGTGCCAGCAGGGACCCGGCAGGGGAAGTGTGGTCTAATGAAAAACTGTTTTTT.

The rearrangement uses TRBV5-1 and TRBJ2-5; 7 nucleotides align to TRBD1. With V trimmed by 3 bases and J by 3 bases, 8 bases remained unmatched. Looked up from germline, CDR1 is SGHRS and CDR2 is YFSETQ. This CDR3 spans 15 amino acids. The DNA for the CDR3 is TGCGCCAGCAGCTGGACGCCGGACAGGAAAGAGACCCAGTACTTC. This encodes CASSWTPDRKETQYF. Combining the CDR3 with reference TRBV5-1 and TRBJ2-5 gives the whole variable domain KAGVTQTPRYLIKTRGQQVTLSCSPISGHRSVSWYQQTPGQGLQFLFEYFSETQRNKGNFPGRFSGRQFSNSRSEMNVSTLELGDSALYLCASSWTPDRKETQYFGPGTRLLVL.

The chain recombines TRBV6-4 with TRBJ1-1; TRBD1 agrees at 9 bases. The junction had 14 bases not matched to a gene; V was cut back by 5 bases and J by 1 base. Germline lookup yields CDR1 MRHNA and CDR2 SNTAGT. This CDR3 is built from 18 residues. CDR3 loop: CASSQGRTGVIRNTEAFF. The CDR3 coding sequence is TGTGCCAGCAGTCAAGGGCGGACAGGGGTCATTAGGAACACTGAAGCTTTCTTT.

The V call is TRBV19, the J call TRBJ2-5, with D tentatively TRBD1 (6 bases). This CDR3 has 14 residues. Germline CDR1 LNHDA, CDR2 SQIVND (reference sequence). Deletions cut 3 bases from V and 2 bases from J, with 10 bases between. CDR3 residues: CASSMAGVQETQYF. CDR3 nucleotide sequence: TGTGCCAGTAGTATGGCAGGGGTTCAAGAGACCCAGTACTTC.

In its sample, this clone was seen a few times. The chain has TRBV5-6 and TRBJ1-1; the D gene is possibly TRBD1 (6 bases). Germline V CDR1 and CDR2: SGHDT, YYEEEE. CDR3 length: 13 residues. Between the trimmed V and J ends, which lost 5 bases and 5 bases, there was a span of 13 bases. The CDR3: CASSFRQVTEAFF. CDR3 bases: TGTGCCAGCAGTTTTAGACAGGTAACTGAAGCTTTCTTT.

In regard to this clone: An end of the junction differs from the germline gene, which may be a read error. V and J are TRBV4-1 and TRBJ1-5, with 7 bases lining up with TRBD1. Germline CDR1 is MGHRA and CDR2 is YSYEKL. The CDR3 totals 14 residues. The CDR3 coding sequence is TGCGCCAGCAGCCAAGAACCGGCAGCACCAGACAGGGATTTT. It codes for CASSQEPAAPDRDF.

This clone showed up just a few times. The chain uses TRBV6-1 and TRBJ1-3; D gene ambiguous. CDR1 MNHNS and CDR2 SASEGT come from the germline V gene. There are 14 residues in the CDR3. Trimming cost V 7 bases and J 4 bases, with 14 bases left between them. The CDR3 bases are TGTGCCAGCACCCCATCGGGGAAAGGAAACACCATATATTTT. This translates into CASTPSGKGNTIYF.

The genes are TRBV7-6 and TRBJ1-6; 9 positions match TRBD1. V trimming: 4 bases; J trimming: 8 bases; junction bases outside the gene matches: 6. This CDR3 is 15 amino acids long. Germline V gene sequence: CDR1 SGHVS, CDR2 FNYEAQ. CDR3 residues: CASSYGTGSDSPLHF. The CDR3 DNA follows: TGTGCCAGCAGCTACGGGACAGGGTCGGATTCACCCCTCCACTTT.

The gene calls are TRBV13 and TRBJ2-3; maybe TRBD1 (6 bases). V lost 3 bases and J lost 3, with 13 bases in between. CDR1 is PRHDT, CDR2 FYEKMQ, per germline (reference sequence). The CDR3 has 15 amino acids. The CDR3 sequence is CASSFLDSHTDTQYF. CDR3 nucleotide sequence: TGTGCCAGCAGCTTCTTGGACAGCCATACAGATACGCAGTATTTT.